This T cell receptor (beta chain) was captured by sequencing in a study of T cells expressing NK-cell markers. Across the study: One of eight sequenced donors was HCMV-seronegative; the other seven were seropositive. Findings of the study overall: The contribution of dominant NKG2C+ clonotypes to CD8+ T cells in roughly six donors was about 1.0-8%.

Comment on this clonotype: The antigen is undetermined.

No DNA is given; TCRdb re-called the 5' RACE reads and lists each CDR3 protein once. Its clone listing holds some 140,000 distinct CDR3 sequences. The sample consisted of blood T cells: a sorted CD56 or NKG2C T cell subset, CD4+ or CD8+ T cells, or bulk PBMC T cells (not recorded which). This sequence was found in a woman in her forties or fifties in good health.

The CDR3 sequence is CATSRGRDGEQYF. The chain uses TRBV15 and TRBJ2-7. The CDR3 covers 13 residues. Germline V gives CDR1 LNHNV, CDR2 YYDKDF (reference sequence).